These T cell receptor beta chains were read from a single sample in a study of blood T cell repertoires in COVID-19. The assay was immunoSEQ multiplex PCR, and TCRdb's table has in-frame clones only and misses some. The sample yields more than 350,000 clones, around 92% seen once. The sample consisted of peripheral blood. The receptor set was obtained from a woman aged 30 to 39 with COVID-19, enrolled during active disease. Both conserved end residues are part of each CDR3. Each record gives: CDR3 length, J gene, V gene, D gene, clone size, CDR3 DNA, CDR3 protein. The D gene is left open where the match is weak. Expanded clones are given a class, and other clones once, few, many or no size at all.

>15|TRBJ2-1|TRBV10-2|.|.
TGCGCCAGCAGTGAGTATGGGAGCTCCTACAATGAGCAGTTCTTC
CASSEYGSSYNEQFF
>14|TRBJ2-3|TRBV5-1|TRBD1|.
TGCGCCAGCAGGCCGGGACAGGGAACAGATACGCAGTATTTT
CASRPGQGTDTQYF
>14|TRBJ1-3|TRBV5-1|.|.
TGCGCCAGCAGCTTGGAAGGGACACAAGATACCATATATTTT
CASSLEGTQDTIYF
>16|TRBJ1-2|TRBV4-2|TRBD1|.
TGTGCCAGCAGCCAAGATCGTGGGACAGGGCAGTATGGCTACACCTTC
CASSQDRGTGQYGYTF
>16|TRBJ2-1|TRBV9|TRBD2|.
TGTGCCAGCAGCGTAGCTACGGCATCTGGGGGGGGTGAGCAGTTCTTC
CASSVATASGGGEQFF
>13|TRBJ1-1|TRBV29-1|.|.
TGCAGCGTTGTAAGAACCCTAGACACTGAAGCTTTCTTT
CSVVRTLDTEAFF
>12|TRBJ2-3|TRBV7-9|TRBD1|once
TGTGCCAGTCGGGACAGGACAGATACGCAGTATTTT
CASRDRTDTQYF
>13|TRBJ1-2|TRBV2|.|.
TGTGCCAGCAGTACCAAGGGGCCCTATGGCTACACCTTC
CASSTKGPYGYTF
>14|TRBJ2-2|TRBV5-6|.|once
TGTGCCAGCAGCCGACTAGGGTGGACCGGGGAGCTGTTTTTT
CASSRLGWTGELFF
>16|TRBJ2-4|TRBV7-2|TRBD1|.
TGTGCCAGCAGCTTAGGGGCCGGGACAGGGGTCGGCATTCAGTACTTC
CASSLGAGTGVGIQYF
>16|TRBJ2-7|TRBV4-1|.|once
TGCGCCAGCAGCCAAGAAGTTGCGGCGACCTACTACGAGCAGTACTTC
CASSQEVAATYYEQYF
>15|TRBJ2-1|TRBV29-1|.|.
TGCAGCGTCAGCCCCAGCCGGAGCTCCTACAATGAGCAGTTCTTC
CSVSPSRSSYNEQFF
>13|TRBJ1-3|TRBV24-1|.|once
TGTGCCACTGCCGGTGAGCCTGGAAACACCATATATTTT
CATAGEPGNTIYF
>12|TRBJ1-3|TRBV24-1|.|.
TGTGCCACCTCCAGCTCTGGAAACACCATATATTTT
CATSSSGNTIYF
>15|TRBJ2-5|TRBV15|.|few
TGTGCCACCAGCAGAGATGGGCTCCAGTGGGAGACCCAGTACTTC
CATSRDGLQWETQYF
>17|TRBJ1-6|TRBV18|.|.
TGTGCCAGCTCACGGGAGGCAGGGTCCTGGGGGAATTCACCCCTCCACTTT
CASSREAGSWGNSPLHF
>14|TRBJ1-2|TRBV5-4|.|once
TGTGCCAGCAGCTTGGCGGGGGCTAACTATGGCTACACCTTC
CASSLAGANYGYTF
>14|TRBJ1-5|TRBV6-5|.|.
TGTGCCAGCAGTTACCGGGAGAGTGGTCAGCCCCAGCATTTT
CASSYRESGQPQHF
>16|TRBJ2-3|TRBV4-2|TRBD2|.
TGTGCCAGCAGCCAAGGAGATGGCGGGAGTGCAGATACGCAGTATTTT
CASSQGDGGSADTQYF
>16|TRBJ1-2|TRBV6-2/TRBV6-3|TRBD1|.
TGTGCCAGCAGTACAACCTCCCGGGACAGCGGGCTTGGCTACACCTTC
CASSTTSRDSGLGYTF
>14|TRBJ1-2|TRBV29-1|.|.
TGCAGCGTCCCGACAGGCTTAGGGTTCCATGGCTACACCTTC
CSVPTGLGFHGYTF
>13|TRBJ2-7|TRBV11-2|.|.
TGTGCCAGCAGCTTAGGATCGGAGTACGAGCAGTACTTC
CASSLGSEYEQYF
>16|TRBJ1-4|TRBV5-4|TRBD1|.
TGTGCCAGCAGCTTGGGCTGGGAGACAGGGGGGGAAAAACTGTTTTTT
CASSLGWETGGEKLFF
>13|TRBJ1-1|TRBV21-1|.|.
TGTGCCAGCAGCAACAACAGGGACACTGAAGCTTTCTTT
CASSNNRDTEAFF
>15|TRBJ2-1|TRBV21-1|.|many
TGTGCCAGCAGCAAAGGTCTGACAGTTACTGATGAGCAGTTCTTC
CASSKGLTVTDEQFF
>15|TRBJ1-2|TRBV5-8|.|.
TGTGCCAGCAGCCCCGGGACTCAAGCCTCCTATGGCTACACCTTC
CASSPGTQASYGYTF
>14|TRBJ1-5|TRBV3-1/TRBV3-2|.|.
TGTGCCAGCAGCCAAGACGTAGGCAATCAGCCCCAGCATTTT
CASSQDVGNQPQHF
>18|TRBJ1-6|TRBV7-2|.|.
TGTGCCAGCAGCTTAGAGGGGTTGGGGTTAGGCTATAATTCACCCCTCCACTTT
CASSLEGLGLGYNSPLHF
>16|TRBJ1-1|TRBV5-1|TRBD1|once
TGCGCCAGCAGCTGGGACGGACAGGGCGGAACGACTGAAGCTTTCTTT
CASSWDGQGGTTEAFF
>15|TRBJ1-6|TRBV27|.|.
TGTGCCAGCAGCCAACGTCAGGGGACGAATTCACCCCTCCACTTT
CASSQRQGTNSPLHF
>15|TRBJ2-1|TRBV27|TRBD2|.
TGTGCCAGCAGTCCGGGGGAGGGACCCTACAATGAGCAGTTCTTC
CASSPGEGPYNEQFF
>16|TRBJ2-3|TRBV11-3|TRBD2|.
TGTGCCAGCAGCTCCCGGGGGGGGTATCGGACAGATACGCAGTATTTT
CASSSRGGYRTDTQYF
>12|TRBJ2-7|TRBV7-2|.|.
TGTGCCAGCAGCTTAGACTGGTACGAGCAGTACTTC
CASSLDWYEQYF
>15|TRBJ2-1|TRBV24-1|.|.
TGTGCCACCAGTGATCTCAGGGGTTCCTACAATGAGCAGTTCTTC
CATSDLRGSYNEQFF
>15|TRBJ2-4|TRBV2|.|few
TGTGCCAGCAGTGAATACCGCGGGATCGGGAACATTCAGTACTTC
CASSEYRGIGNIQYF
>13|TRBJ1-1|TRBV7-2|.|.
TGTGCCAGCAGCTTCAGGGCGAACACTGAAGCTTTCTTT
CASSFRANTEAFF
>18|TRBJ1-6|TRBV11-2|TRBD1|.
TGTGCCAGCAGCCCAAACCTCGGACAGGGGGCGTATAATTCACCCCTCCACTTT
CASSPNLGQGAYNSPLHF
>15|TRBJ2-5|TRBV27|TRBD1|.
TGTGCCAGCAGACGGGACAGGAAATACCAAGAGACCCAGTACTTC
CASRRDRKYQETQYF
>15|TRBJ2-1|TRBV4-3|TRBD2|.
TGCGCCAGCAGCCCCTGGGCGGGAGGGGGAAATGAGCAGTTCTTC
CASSPWAGGGNEQFF